The 15 T cell receptor beta chains below all came from one sample that was sequenced in a study of blood T cell repertoires in COVID-19. Here immunoSEQ multiplex PCR was the method, and the copy in TCRdb shows in-frame clones only, minus some. Seen here are about 350,000 clones, approximately 89% observed once, and the top ten hold about 5%. Source material: PBMCs or T cells enriched from blood (not recorded which). Source of these receptors: a woman in her 30s who had recovered from COVID-19.

The chain employs TRBV5-6 and TRBJ2-5; TRBD2 might be the D (7 bases). V dropped 4 bases and J dropped 1 base, with 17 bases sitting between them. The germline V gene encodes CDR1 SGHDT and CDR2 YYEEEE. The CDR3 is 16 residues long. The CDR3 sequence is CASSKNGGGLQETQYF. The CDR3 DNA follows: TGTGCCAGCAGCAAAAATGGCGGGGGCCTCCAAGAGACCCAGTACTTC. The full variable domain, completed using reference TRBV5-6 and TRBJ2-5, is DAGVTQSPTHLIKTRGQQVTLRCSPKSGHDTVSWYQQALGQGPQFIFQYYEEEERQRGNFPDRFSGHQFPNYSSELNVNALLLGDSALYLCASSKNGGGLQETQYFGPGTRLLVL.

The genes are TRBV3-1 (or the pseudogene TRBV3-2) and TRBJ2-5, with 9 bases fitting TRBD1. Trimming cost V 4 bases and J 3 bases; bases outside gene matches: 9. Germline lookup yields CDR1 LGHDT and CDR2 YNNKEL (reference sequence). The CDR3 sequence is 16 residues long. CDR3 DNA sequence: TGTGCCAGCAGCCTTTCACAGGGGGCTAGAGAAGAGACCCAGTACTTC. It codes for CASSLSQGAREETQYF.

The chain uses TRBV27 and TRBJ2-3; possibly TRBD1 for D (5 bases). Germline V gene lookup returns CDR1 MNHEY and CDR2 SMNVEV (reference sequence). The CDR3 contains 14 residues. The V end lost 0 bases, the J end lost 4 bases, and 8 bases lay between the germline ends. CDR3 protein: CASSLSRVSDTQYF. The CDR3 DNA is TGTGCCAGCAGTTTATCCAGGGTTTCAGATACGCAGTATTTT.

The chain links TRBV15 to TRBJ2-3; tentatively, D is TRBD2 (6 bases). V was shortened by 5 bases and J by 4 bases, with 16 bases between the two germline ends. The V gene's germline CDR1 is LNHNV and CDR2 YYDKDF (reference sequence). This CDR3 contains 15 residues. CDR3 protein: CATSHIGGVPDTQYF. For the CDR3, the DNA is TGTGCCACCAGCCACATCGGCGGGGTCCCAGATACGCAGTATTTT.

This clone occurred a few times. V gene TRBV14 combines with J gene TRBJ1-2; D gene unclear. Between the trimmed V and J ends, which lost 4 bases and 8 bases, there was a span of 14 bases. Germline V gives CDR1 SGHDN, CDR2 FVKESK. This CDR3 has 13 amino acids. The CDR3 spells CASSPSEGGGYTF. CDR3 in DNA: TGTGCCAGCAGCCCCAGCGAGGGTGGGGGCTACACCTTC.

The chain joins TRBV28 to TRBJ2-7, with D possibly matching TRBD2 (6 bases). The CDR3 length is 17 residues. V was pared by 2 bases and J by 0 bases, with 17 bases between. CDR1 and CDR2 from the germline V gene are MDHEN and SYDVKM. The CDR3 bases are TGTGCCAGCAGTTTAGGTGAGGGACTCAGGAGCTCCTACGAGCAGTACTTC. This translates into CASSLGEGLRSSYEQYF.

The rearrangement links TRBV27 to TRBJ2-7; the match to TRBD1 covers 10 bases. The ends lost 8 bases at V and 6 bases at J; junction bases unmatched: 10. Germline assignment: CDR1 MNHEY and CDR2 SMNVEV (reference sequence). The CDR3 extends over 14 amino acids. CDR3 amino acids: CASRQGALVSEQYF. CDR3 nucleotide sequence: TGTGCCAGCCGACAGGGGGCGCTCGTGTCCGAGCAGTACTTC.

This chain links TRBV28 with TRBJ2-6, with TRBD1 matching over 7 bases. The germline V gene encodes CDR1 MDHEN and CDR2 SYDVKM. Unmatched junction bases numbered 5, after V lost 3 bases and J lost 12 bases. The CDR3 sequence is 13 residues long. This CDR3 reads CASSFGTVPVLTF. In DNA form, the CDR3 reads TGTGCCAGCAGTTTCGGGACAGTCCCCGTCCTGACTTTC.

The genes are TRBV30 and TRBJ1-4; TRBD1 matches at 8 bases. CDR3 size: 15 residues. Germline assignment: CDR1 GTSNPN and CDR2 SVGIG (reference sequence). V gave up 0 bases and J gave up 7 bases; unmatched junction bases: 7. In DNA form, the CDR3 reads TGTGCCTGGAGTGTACTTGGGCAGGGGGCTGAAAAACTGTTTTTT. Protein: CAWSVLGQGAEKLFF.

The rearrangement links TRBV19 to TRBJ2-6, with 7 bases lining up with TRBD2. The V gene end was trimmed by 5 bases and the J gene end by 5 bases; junction bases not matched to a gene: 12. This CDR3 contains 17 residues. CDR1 and CDR2 from the germline V gene are LNHDA and SQIVND (reference sequence). The CDR3 region is CASSPGGAGVWANVLTF. In DNA, the CDR3 is TGTGCCAGTAGTCCTGGCGGTGCGGGGGTCTGGGCCAACGTCCTGACTTTC.

As DNA, the CDR3 is TGTGCCAGCAGCTTAGATGGGACAGGGGCCTTCGGCTACACCTTC. It specifies CASSLDGTGAFGYTF. This rearrangement joins TRBV7-2 to TRBJ1-2; 10 nucleotides match TRBD1. V lost 1 base, J lost 8 bases, and 7 bases stayed unmatched. Germline-derived CDR1 and CDR2 are SGHTA and FQGNSA. The CDR3 spans 15 residues.

This clone was found once. The CDR3 loop is CATSDQTGVHSNQPQHF. The CDR3 nucleotides read TGTGCCACCAGTGATCAGACAGGGGTCCATAGCAATCAGCCCCAGCATTTT. This rearrangement joins TRBV24-1 to TRBJ1-5, with TRBD1 matching 8 bases. This CDR3 spans 17 amino acids. After removal of 3 bases from V and 0 bases from J, the junction contained 6 bases not matched to a gene. Germline values: CDR1 KGHDR, CDR2 SFDVKD.

The rearrangement uses TRBV6-2 or TRBV6-3 and TRBJ2-7; a possible D gene is TRBD2 (5 bases). V lost 2 bases to trimming and J lost 2 bases, with 10 bases between them. Germline V gene lookup returns CDR1 MNHEY and CDR2 SVGEGT. The CDR3 is 14 amino acids. The CDR3: CASSYVEGAYEQYF. The CDR3 DNA is TGTGCCAGCAGTTACGTAGAGGGAGCCTACGAGCAGTACTTC.

This CDR3 reads CATSEGRGYGYTF. CDR3 nucleotide sequence: TGTGCCACCAGCGAAGGCAGGGGCTATGGCTACACCTTC. The chain is built from TRBV15 and TRBJ1-2, with a tentative D call TRBD1 (6 bases). Germline V CDR1 and CDR2: LNHNV, YYDKDF (reference sequence). The CDR3 length is 13 residues. Trimming removed 5 bases from V and 4 bases from J, with 11 bases in between.

The chain employs TRBV19 and TRBJ1-5; maybe TRBD1 (6 bases). Deletions cut 3 bases from V and 7 bases from J, with 16 bases between. CDR1 and CDR2 (germline): LNHDA, SQIVND (reference sequence). The CDR3 is 15 residues long. The CDR3, as DNA: TGTGCCAGTAGTATTGTAGGGGGGGACGGCCAGCCCCAGCATTTT. Translation: CASSIVGGDGQPQHF.